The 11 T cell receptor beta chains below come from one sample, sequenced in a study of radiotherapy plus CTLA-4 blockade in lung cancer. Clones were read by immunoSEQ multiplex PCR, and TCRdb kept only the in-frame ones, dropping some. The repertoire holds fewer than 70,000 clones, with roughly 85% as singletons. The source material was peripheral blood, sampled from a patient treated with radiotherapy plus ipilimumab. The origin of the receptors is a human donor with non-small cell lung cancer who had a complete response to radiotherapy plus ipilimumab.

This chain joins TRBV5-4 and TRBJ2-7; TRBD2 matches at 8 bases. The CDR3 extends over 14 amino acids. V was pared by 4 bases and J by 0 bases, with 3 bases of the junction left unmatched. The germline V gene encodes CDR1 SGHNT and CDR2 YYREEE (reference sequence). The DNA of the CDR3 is TGTGCCAGCAGCCGTAGCGGGACCTCCTACGAGCAGTACGTC. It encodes CASSRSGTSYEQYV.

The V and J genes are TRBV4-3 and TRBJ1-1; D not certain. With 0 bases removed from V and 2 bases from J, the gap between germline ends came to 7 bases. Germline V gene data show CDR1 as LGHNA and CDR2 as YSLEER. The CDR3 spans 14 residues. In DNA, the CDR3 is TGCGCCAGCAGCCAAGATTCACTTAACACTGAAGCTTTCTTT. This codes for CASSQDSLNTEAFF.

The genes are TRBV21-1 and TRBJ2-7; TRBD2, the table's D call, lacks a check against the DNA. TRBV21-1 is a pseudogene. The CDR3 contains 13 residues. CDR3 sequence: CASSNWLVREQYV. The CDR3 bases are TGTGCCAGCAGCAATTGGCTAGTTCGCGAGCAGTACGTC.

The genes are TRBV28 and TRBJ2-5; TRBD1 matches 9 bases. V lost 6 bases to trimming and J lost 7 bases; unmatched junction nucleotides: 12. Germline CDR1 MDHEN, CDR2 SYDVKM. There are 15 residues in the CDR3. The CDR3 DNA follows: TGTGCCAGCAGCAGTTTGGGGACAGGGTTGGCGACCCAGTACTTC. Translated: CASSSLGTGLATQYF.

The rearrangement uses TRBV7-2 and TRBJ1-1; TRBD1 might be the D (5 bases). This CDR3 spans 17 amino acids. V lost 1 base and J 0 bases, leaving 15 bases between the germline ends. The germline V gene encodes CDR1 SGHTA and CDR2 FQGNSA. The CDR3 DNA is TGTGCCAGCAGCTTAGGCTGGGGCGCAGGAGTGAACACTGAAGCTTTCTTT. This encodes CASSLGWGAGVNTEAFF.

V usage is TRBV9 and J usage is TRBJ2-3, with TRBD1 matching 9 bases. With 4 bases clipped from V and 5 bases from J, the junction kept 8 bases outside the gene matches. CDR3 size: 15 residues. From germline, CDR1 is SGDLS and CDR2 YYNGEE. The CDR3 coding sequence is TGTGCCAGCAGCACCACAGGGGGCTGGTTAGATACGCAGTATTTT. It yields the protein CASSTTGGWLDTQYF.

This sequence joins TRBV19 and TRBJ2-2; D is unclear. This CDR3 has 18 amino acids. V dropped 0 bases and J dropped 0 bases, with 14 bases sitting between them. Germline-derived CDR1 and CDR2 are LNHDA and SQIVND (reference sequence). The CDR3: CASSIDADQWTNTGELFF. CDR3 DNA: TGTGCCAGTAGTATAGATGCCGATCAGTGGACGAACACCGGGGAGCTGTTTTTT.

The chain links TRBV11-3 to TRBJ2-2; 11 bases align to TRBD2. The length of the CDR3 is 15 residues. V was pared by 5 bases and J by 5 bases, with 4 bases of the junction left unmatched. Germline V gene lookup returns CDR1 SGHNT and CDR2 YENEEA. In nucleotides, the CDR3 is TGTGCCAGCAGCGTGCTAGCGGGAGGAACCGGGGAGCTGTTTTTT. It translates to CASSVLAGGTGELFF.

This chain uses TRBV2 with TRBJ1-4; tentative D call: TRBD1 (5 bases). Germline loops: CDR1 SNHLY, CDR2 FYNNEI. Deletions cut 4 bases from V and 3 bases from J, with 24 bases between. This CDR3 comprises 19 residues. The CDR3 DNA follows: TGTGCCAGCAGTGCGGCCCCGGGCACGCAAGGGGTGGCTAATGAAAAACTGTTTTTT. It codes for CASSAAPGTQGVANEKLFF.

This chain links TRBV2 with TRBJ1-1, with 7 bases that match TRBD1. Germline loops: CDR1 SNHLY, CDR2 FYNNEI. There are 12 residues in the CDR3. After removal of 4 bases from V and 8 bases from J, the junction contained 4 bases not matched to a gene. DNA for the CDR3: TGTGCCAGCAGTGCTAAGGGACAGGAAGCTTTCTTT. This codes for CASSAKGQEAFF.

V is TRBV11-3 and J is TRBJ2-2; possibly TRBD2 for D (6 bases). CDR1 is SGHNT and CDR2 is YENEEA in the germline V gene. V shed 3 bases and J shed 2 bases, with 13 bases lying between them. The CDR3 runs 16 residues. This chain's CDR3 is CASSFDAGPNTGELFF. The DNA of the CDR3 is TGTGCCAGCAGCTTTGATGCGGGACCCAACACCGGGGAGCTGTTTTTT. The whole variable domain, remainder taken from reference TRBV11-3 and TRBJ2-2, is EAGVVQSPRYKIIEKKQPVAFWCNPISGHNTLYWYLQNLGQGPELLIRYENEEAVDDSQLPKDRFSAERLKGVDSTLKIQPAELGDSAVYLCASSFDAGPNTGELFFGEGSRLTVL.